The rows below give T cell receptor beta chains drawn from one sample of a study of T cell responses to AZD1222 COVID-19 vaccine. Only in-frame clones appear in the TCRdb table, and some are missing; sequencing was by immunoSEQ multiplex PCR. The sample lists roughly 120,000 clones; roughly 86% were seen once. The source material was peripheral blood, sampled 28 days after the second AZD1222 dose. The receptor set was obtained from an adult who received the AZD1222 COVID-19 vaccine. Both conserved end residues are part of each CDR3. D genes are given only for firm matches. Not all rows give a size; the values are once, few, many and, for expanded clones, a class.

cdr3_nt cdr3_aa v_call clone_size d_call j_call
TGTGCCACCAGTGATGGTTACACTGAACAAGCTTTCTTT CATSDGYTEQAFF TRBV24-1 NA NA TRBJ1-1
TGTGCCAGTAGTATAGCCCGGGTGGGATGGGAGCCCCAGCATTTT CASSIARVGWEPQHF TRBV19 NA NA TRBJ1-5
TGTGCCAGCAGCTTAGCTAGCGGGGTTAGCGAGCAGTACTTC CASSLASGVSEQYF TRBV7-2 NA TRBD2 TRBJ2-7
TGCGCCAGCAGCTACGGGACAGGGTTTGGCGGGGAGCTGTTTTTT CASSYGTGFGGELFF TRBV10-1 NA TRBD1 TRBJ2-2
TGTGCCGAGGCCCCCGGCCACTCTGGGGCCAACGTCCTGACTTTC CAEAPGHSGANVLTF TRBV6-5 NA NA TRBJ2-6
TGTGCCAGCAGCTTAGGCCGGACAGGGTATAGAGATACGCAGTATTTT CASSLGRTGYRDTQYF TRBV11-2 NA TRBD1 TRBJ2-3
TGTGCCAGTAGTAGCGAACGTCTAACTGCGGGTAGCAATCAGCCCCAGCATTTT CASSSERLTAGSNQPQHF TRBV19 NA NA TRBJ1-5
TGTGCCAGCTCACCAACGGGTAATAGCAATCAGCCCCAGCATTTT CASSPTGNSNQPQHF TRBV18 once NA TRBJ1-5
TGTGCCAGTCGGCAGGTGGGCGAGCCGGGAAGTGTGATCCGCCTGAGCAATGAGCAGTTCTTC CASRQVGEPGSVIRLSNEQFF TRBV19 NA NA TRBJ2-1
TGTGCCAGCACCCCCGGCGAGCTGAGCTCCTACAATGAGCAGTTCTTC CASTPGELSSYNEQFF TRBV6-2/TRBV6-3 NA NA TRBJ2-1
TGTGCCAGCAGACTGAGCAGACTAGCGTCAGATACGCAGTATTTT CASRLSRLASDTQYF TRBV7-9 NA TRBD2 TRBJ2-3
TGTGCTAGTGGTTCCCCCGGCACAGATACGCAGTATTTT CASGSPGTDTQYF TRBV12-5 NA NA TRBJ2-3
TGTGCCAGCAGCAAAGACAGGGTTACCGGGGAGCTGTTTTTT CASSKDRVTGELFF TRBV5-6 once TRBD1 TRBJ2-2
TGTGCCAGCAGCTTAGATAACGCTGGTGTGGACGAGAATCAGCCCCAGCATTTT CASSLDNAGVDENQPQHF TRBV11-2 NA NA TRBJ1-5
TGTGCCAGCAGCCCCGCGGGACAGGGGAGTTGGTTTGAAAAACTGTTTTTT CASSPAGQGSWFEKLFF TRBV7-2 NA TRBD1 TRBJ1-4
TGTGCCAGCAGTTGGGGTACCGGGGAGCTGTTTTTT CASSWGTGELFF TRBV6-5 NA NA TRBJ2-2
TGCAGCGTTGAAGGACGGGGGCTAGGAGCTTTCTTT CSVEGRGLGAFF TRBV29-1 once NA TRBJ1-1
TGTGCCAGCAGTCCCGGGCGGGGTACCTACGAGCAGTACTTC CASSPGRGTYEQYF TRBV7-2 NA NA TRBJ2-7
TGTGCCAGCAGACGAGACGGTATAATTTCACCCCTCCACTTT CASRRDGIISPLHF TRBV7-9 NA NA TRBJ1-6
TGTGCCAGCAGTAACGACTACGAGCAGTACTTC CASSNDYEQYF TRBV28 NA NA TRBJ2-7
TGTGCCAGCAGCCCGAACACTGAAGCTTTCTTT CASSPNTEAFF TRBV12-3/TRBV12-4 NA NA TRBJ1-1
TGTGCCAGCAGCTTAGGGCGTAGAGTGAACACTGAAGCTTTCTTT CASSLGRRVNTEAFF TRBV11-1 once NA TRBJ1-1